Below, 27 T cell receptor beta chains from the same sample are listed, as sequenced in a study of identical twins. TCRdb reprocessed the 5' RACE reads via MiXCR and lists one record per CDR3 protein. The profile covers about 240,000 distinct CDR3 sequences, with roughly a tenth appearing a single time and approximately 9.1% taken by the ten largest. Sequences were obtained from memory T cells sorted from blood. The source of these receptors is a man aged 45-65 years in good health.

This clonotype was seen only a few times. V gene TRBV6-2 or TRBV6-3 combines with J gene TRBJ2-5; TRBD2 matches at 8 bases. V shed 2 bases and J 2 bases; nucleotides not matched to a gene: 22. The CDR3 has 21 residues. The germline gives CDR1 MNHEY, CDR2 SVGEGT. The CDR3 coding sequence is TGTGCCAGCAGTTACCCGTCACTGAGGGAGGGGACTAGGACCCTACAAGAGACCCAGTACTTC. This encodes CASSYPSLREGTRTLQETQYF.

This clonotype has a count of ten or more. V and J are TRBV12-3 or TRBV12-4 and TRBJ2-1; maybe TRBD1 (5 bases). The V gene lost 6 bases and the J gene lost 8 bases, with 17 bases spanning the gap. The CDR3 consists of 14 residues. The CDR3 DNA reads TGTGCCAGCAGCAAAAAGACAGCTACCTATGAGCAGTTCTTC. Its protein is CASSKKTATYEQFF.

This clonotype was detected a few times. The chain has TRBV18 and TRBJ2-3; 13 bases align to TRBD2. The CDR3 length is 22 residues. V shed 3 bases and J 2 bases; nucleotides not matched to a gene: 20. Germline CDR1 reads KGHSH; CDR2 reads LQKENI. The CDR3 loop reads CASSPRAGVLAGGPGDTDTQYF. CDR3 in DNA: TGTGCCAGCTCACCTAGAGCCGGGGTACTAGCGGGAGGGCCCGGTGACACAGATACGCAGTATTTT.

This clonotype was counted ten times or more. The chain combines TRBV6-1 with TRBJ2-7; D is possibly TRBD1 (5 bases). This CDR3 contains 13 residues. From germline, CDR1 is MNHNS and CDR2 SASEGT. The ends were cut back, 7 bases at V and 0 bases at J, with 10 bases in the middle. This CDR3 is CASKKTDSYEQYF. Here the CDR3 DNA reads TGTGCCAGCAAAAAGACAGACTCCTACGAGCAGTACTTC.

Turning to this clonotype: At one boundary the junction diverges from the germline segment, which might be a read error. The chain is built from TRBV12-3 or TRBV12-4 and TRBJ2-1; possibly TRBD1 or TRBD2 for D (7 bases each). This CDR3 spans 14 amino acids. CDR3 sequence reads: CASSLWGGGNVQFF. Here the CDR3 DNA reads TGTGCCAGCAGTTTATGGGGAGGGGGCAATGTGCAGTTCTTC.

In this sample, this clonotype turned up many times. This chain uses TRBV11-2 with TRBJ2-5, with 11 bases identical to TRBD1. The CDR3 extends over 19 amino acids. CDR1 SGHAT and CDR2 FQNNGV come from the germline V gene. V lost 1 base to trimming and J lost 8 bases; unmatched junction nucleotides: 18. As DNA, the CDR3 is TGTGCCAGCAGCTTAGTAGGGGGTTTTTTGGGACAGGGGGTTGGAACCCAGTACTTC. This codes for CASSLVGGFLGQGVGTQYF.

As for this clonotype: A much larger clone lies one base from this, so it may be a read error. V usage is TRBV7-9 and J usage is TRBJ2-7, with 11 positions matching TRBD2. V shed 5 bases, J shed 6 bases, and the junction held 15 bases outside the gene matches. The CDR3 covers 17 residues. Looked up from germline, CDR1 is SEHNR and CDR2 is FQNEAQ (reference sequence). The CDR3 DNA is TGTGCCAGCAGCCAGAAGAGAGGGACTAGCGGCGACTCCGAGCAGTACTTC. Protein sequence: CASSQKRGTSGDSEQYF.

This clonotype was seen a few times. The CDR3, as DNA: TGCGCCAGCAGCCCCGCATGGGGAGGGACCTACGAGCAGTACTTC. Translated: CASSPAWGGTYEQYF. The J gene is TRBJ2-7, the V gene TRBV4-3, with 7 bases aligning to TRBD2. Germline V gene data show CDR1 as LGHNA and CDR2 as YSLEER. V shed 4 bases and J 2 bases; nucleotides not matched to a gene: 8. The CDR3 length is 15 residues.

This clonotype has ten or more counts. The chain combines TRBV19 with TRBJ2-5; D uncertain. The ends were cut back, 4 bases at V and 7 bases at J, with 16 bases in the middle. The CDR3 covers 14 residues. Germline values: CDR1 LNHDA, CDR2 SQIVND (reference sequence). The CDR3 loop is CASSTDAAVATQYF. Here the CDR3 DNA reads TGTGCCAGTAGTACAGACGCGGCGGTGGCGACCCAGTACTTC.

V and J are TRBV7-2 and TRBJ2-1; 8 bases agree with TRBD2. V lost 5 bases, J lost 2 bases, and 8 bases stayed unmatched. Germline CDR1 SGHTA, CDR2 FQGNSA. This CDR3 is 16 amino acids long. In DNA, the CDR3 is TGTGCCAGCAGCCGCGGGGCGGGAGGAACCTACAATGAGCAGTTCTTC. This translates into CASSRGAGGTYNEQFF.

This clonotype was picked up many times. This sequence joins TRBV6-2 or TRBV6-3 and TRBJ1-1; no definite D call. In germline, CDR1 is MNHEY, CDR2 SVGEGT. V was pared by 6 bases and J by 1 base, with 9 bases between. The CDR3 is 13 amino acids. CDR3 DNA: TGTGCCAGCAGACCCGGAAGGAACACTGAAGCTTTCTTT. This gives the protein CASRPGRNTEAFF.

This clonotype was counted at least ten times. V and J are TRBV20-1 and TRBJ1-2; D is undetermined. The CDR3 extends over 10 amino acids. V dropped 0 bases and J dropped 13 bases, with 9 bases sitting between them. Germline V lookup: CDR1 DFQATT, CDR2 SNEGSKA (reference sequence). The CDR3 region is CSAREPPPTF. The CDR3 DNA is TGCAGTGCTAGAGAGCCCCCACCCACCTTC.

The chain links TRBV7-2 to TRBJ2-3; tentative D call: TRBD2 (5 bases). CDR1 and CDR2 (germline): SGHTA, FQGNSA. The CDR3 covers 16 residues. V lost 1 base and J lost 2, with 13 bases in between. The CDR3 coding sequence is TGTGCCAGCAGCTTAGTTGCGGGTTCTCCCACAGATACGCAGTATTTT. Its translation: CASSLVAGSPTDTQYF. The complete variable domain, with remaining parts taken from reference TRBV7-2 and TRBJ2-3, reads GAGVSQSPSNKVTEKGKDVELRCDPISGHTALYWYRQSLGQGLEFLIYFQGNSAPDKSGLPSDRFSAERTGGSVSTLTIQRTQQEDSAVYLCASSLVAGSPTDTQYFGPGTRLTVL.

At least ten counts were recorded for this clonotype. The rearrangement joins TRBV20-1 to TRBJ2-7; 14 nucleotides line up with TRBD2. This CDR3 contains 16 residues. The germline V gene encodes CDR1 DFQATT and CDR2 SNEGSKA (reference sequence). Trimming removed 1 base from V and 5 bases from J; junction bases left unmatched: 7. CDR3: CSARAVPGLAGDEQYF. The CDR3 region has the DNA TGCAGTGCTAGAGCCGTTCCGGGACTAGCGGGAGACGAGCAGTACTTC.

This clonotype was observed at least ten times. CDR3 nucleotide sequence: TGCAGCGTTGATCGGCAGGGAAACAATGAGCAGTTCTTC. Translating gives CSVDRQGNNEQFF. The V gene is TRBV29-1, the J gene TRBJ2-1, with TRBD1 as a possible D gene (5 bases). The CDR3 is made up of 13 amino acids. Germline values: CDR1 SQVTM, CDR2 ANQGSEA. V lost 3 bases, J lost 5 bases, and 11 bases lay in between.

This clonotype was counted ten times or more. The chain combines TRBV20-1 with TRBJ2-7, with TRBD2 matching over 11 bases. Germline V lookup: CDR1 DFQATT, CDR2 SNEGSKA (reference sequence). The CDR3 sequence is 16 residues long. The V gene end was trimmed by 6 bases and the J gene end by 5 bases; junction bases not matched to a gene: 15. CDR3 amino acids: CSARTQDSGRAHEQYF. The CDR3 DNA sequence: TGCAGTGCCCGGACGCAGGATAGCGGGAGGGCCCACGAGCAGTACTTC.

The chain is built from TRBV9 and TRBJ2-2; 9 bases map to TRBD2. Looked up from germline, CDR1 is SGDLS and CDR2 is YYNGEE. J lost 5 bases, V lost 4 bases, and 6 bases had no gene match. The CDR3 totals 15 residues. DNA of the CDR3: TGTGCCAGCAGCCGCGGGAGGGCCCGAACCGGGGAGCTGTTTTTT. Its translation: CASSRGRARTGELFF.

This clonotype was recorded a few times. The V and J genes are TRBV10-3 and TRBJ1-2; TRBD1 matches at 7 bases. With V trimmed by 6 bases and J by 7 bases, 11 bases remained unmatched. CDR3 size: 14 residues. CDR1 is ENHRY, CDR2 SYGVKD, per germline. CDR3 sequence (DNA): TGTGCCATCAGGGGACAGCCCAGTACAGGTGGCTACACCTTC. It is translated as CAIRGQPSTGGYTF.

This clonotype was recorded at least ten times. The chain carries TRBV12-3 or TRBV12-4 and TRBJ2-1; 13 bases align to TRBD2. The CDR3 is 19 amino acids. V dropped 1 base and J dropped 0; count of bases not matched to a gene: 6. For the CDR3, the DNA is TGTGCCAGCAGTTTAGAAGTACTAGCGGGGGGGAGCTCCTACAATGAGCAGTTCTTC. It specifies CASSLEVLAGGSSYNEQFF.

The genes are TRBV5-4 and TRBJ2-1, with D uncertain. With 4 bases removed from V and 8 bases from J, the gap between germline ends came to 10 bases. The CDR3 length is 12 residues. The germline CDR1 and CDR2 sequences are SGHNT and YYREEE (reference sequence). The CDR3 region has the DNA TGTGCCAGCAGCCTACAGAGGCATGAGCAGTTCTTC. Translation: CASSLQRHEQFF.

Ten or more counts support this clonotype. The chain combines TRBV18 with TRBJ1-1, with D unclear. Trimming took off 4 bases at V and 3 bases at J, with 18 bases between the two ends. The CDR3 has 16 residues. Germline values: CDR1 KGHSH, CDR2 LQKENI. CDR3 nucleotides: TGTGCCAGCTCACACCGGGAGATCGATGCGGACACTGAAGCTTTCTTT. Amino acids: CASSHREIDADTEAFF. Full variable domain (missing parts from reference TRBV18 and TRBJ1-1): NAGVMQNPRHLVRRRGQEARLRCSPMKGHSHVYWYRQLPEEGLKFMVYLQKENIIDESGMPKERFSAEFPKEGPSILRIQQVVRGDSAAYFCASSHREIDADTEAFFGQGTRLTVV.

The J gene is TRBJ2-1, the V gene TRBV15; 9 bases align to TRBD2. CDR3 size: 15 residues. Trimming cost V 4 bases and J 4 bases; bases outside gene matches: 5. In germline, CDR1 is LNHNV, CDR2 YYDKDF (reference sequence). The CDR3 is CATSTSSGNYNEQFF. The DNA of the CDR3 is TGTGCCACCAGCACTTCTAGCGGGAATTACAATGAGCAGTTCTTC.

In DNA form, the CDR3 reads TGTGCCAGCAGCTTAGCGCCAGCGGGGGCCACCACGATCTACAATGAGCAGTTCTTC. Amino acid sequence: CASSLAPAGATTIYNEQFF. This sequence joins TRBV7-2 and TRBJ2-1, with 8 nucleotides matching TRBD2. This CDR3 contains 19 residues. Germline CDR1 SGHTA, CDR2 FQGNSA. Trimming at V came to 0 bases and at J to 3 bases, leaving 13 bases not matched to a gene.

In its sample, this clonotype was seen a few times. The CDR3 region is CASSLGGQGTLKFF. As DNA, the CDR3 is TGTGCCAGCAGTTTAGGAGGACAGGGGACCCTTAAATTCTTC. This chain links TRBV12-3 or TRBV12-4 with TRBJ2-1, with TRBD1 matching 9 bases. With V trimmed by 1 base and J by 16 bases, 11 bases remained unmatched. There are 14 residues in the CDR3.

This clonotype showed up just a few times. This chain's CDR3 is CASSLAASRSGNTIYF. CDR3 DNA: TGTGCCAGCAGCTTAGCGGCTTCACGCTCTGGAAACACCATATATTTT. This chain joins TRBV7-2 and TRBJ1-3; D is undetermined. CDR1 is SGHTA and CDR2 is FQGNSA in the germline V gene. Trimming took off 0 bases at V and 0 bases at J, with 9 bases between the two ends. The CDR3 consists of 16 residues.

This clonotype was seen more than once but under ten times. V is TRBV27 and J is TRBJ1-5, with D maybe TRBD1 (5 bases). Between the trimmed V and J ends, which lost 1 base and 0 bases, there was a span of 16 bases. The germline CDR1 and CDR2 sequences are MNHEY and SMNVEV (reference sequence). The CDR3 loop spans 18 amino acids. The CDR3 coding sequence is TGTGCCAGCAGTTTATTGGGACCCCGGGATTATAGCAATCAGCCCCAGCATTTT. It codes for CASSLLGPRDYSNQPQHF.

The chain uses TRBV6-2 or TRBV6-3 and TRBJ1-5; D is unclear. Germline V gives CDR1 MNHEY, CDR2 SVGEGT. This CDR3 spans 13 amino acids. V was cut by 5 bases and J by 10 bases, with 15 bases left in between. The CDR3 DNA follows: TGTGCCAGCAGTAGAGACCCGGGAGAACCCCAGCATTTT. Translation gives CASSRDPGEPQHF.